This T cell receptor beta chain was sequenced for a study of blood T cell repertoires in COVID-19. Study in general: Material from acute and convalescent COVID-19 was sourced from the United States, Italy and Spain. T cells, B-cell-depleted T cells, or PBMCs provided the cDNA or gDNA that served as material.

Methods used by the authors: Reference gene primers were amplified, and this amplification served to estimate nucleated cell counts. Clones were sequenced by immunoSEQ multiplex PCR, and TCRdb holds only the in-frame ones, with some missing. V and J calls and clone size are as listed in that table; D and trimming were resolved from the DNA. The sample records around 64,000 clones, around 88% being singletons. In its sample, this clone ranks as hyperexpanded. The sequence was collected from a woman of 80 years or more with acute or convalescent COVID-19. Sequencing was carried out using peripheral blood.

The DNA of the CDR3 is TGTGCCAGCAGTTTGACAGAGAACACTGAAGCTTTCTTT. It is translated as CASSLTENTEAFF. The genes are TRBV28 and TRBJ1-1, with a tentative D call TRBD1 (5 bases). The CDR3 runs 13 residues. The ends were cut back, 3 bases at V and 1 base at J, with 6 bases in the middle. From germline, CDR1 is MDHEN and CDR2 SYDVKM.